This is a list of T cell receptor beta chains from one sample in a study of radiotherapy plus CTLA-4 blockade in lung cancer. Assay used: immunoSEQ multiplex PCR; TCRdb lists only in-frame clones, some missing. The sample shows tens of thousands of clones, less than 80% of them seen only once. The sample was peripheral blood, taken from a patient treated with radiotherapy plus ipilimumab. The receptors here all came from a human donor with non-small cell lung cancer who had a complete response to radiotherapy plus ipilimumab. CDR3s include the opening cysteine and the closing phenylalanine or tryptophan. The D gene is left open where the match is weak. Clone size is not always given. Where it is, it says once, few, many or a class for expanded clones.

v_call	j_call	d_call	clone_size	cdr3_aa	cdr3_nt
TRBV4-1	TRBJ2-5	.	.	CASSQLGLSQETQYF	TGCGCCAGCAGCCAGCTGGGACTGAGCCAAGAGACCCAGTACTTC
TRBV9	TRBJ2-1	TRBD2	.	CASSRDWRGNEQFF	TGTGCCAGCAGTAGGGACTGGCGGGGGAATGAGCAGTTCTTC
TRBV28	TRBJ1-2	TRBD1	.	CASHTVRGRGYTF	TGTGCCAGCCATACCGTTAGGGGGCGAGGCTACACCTTC
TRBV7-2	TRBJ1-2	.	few	CASSLVGGVRGYTF	TGTGCCAGCAGCTTAGTGGGAGGGGTTCGTGGCTACACCTTC
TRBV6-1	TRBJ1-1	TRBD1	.	CASSDGQGFRAEAFF	TGTGCCAGCAGTGACGGACAGGGTTTTAGAGCTGAAGCTTTCTTT
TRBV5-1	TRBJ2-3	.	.	CASSLGTGKGTQYF	TGCGCCAGCAGCTTGGGGACGGGGAAGGGTACGCAGTATTTT
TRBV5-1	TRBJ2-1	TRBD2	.	CASSSGTSGTNEQFF	TGCGCCAGCAGCTCCGGGACTAGCGGGACCAATGAGCAGTTCTTC
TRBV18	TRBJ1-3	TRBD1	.	CASSPPGQGAGNTIYF	TGTGCCAGCTCACCACCAGGGCAGGGGGCTGGAAACACCATATATTTT
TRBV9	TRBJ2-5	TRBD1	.	CASSVTGGWETQYF	TGTGCCAGCAGCGTTACAGGGGGCTGGGAGACCCAGTACTTC
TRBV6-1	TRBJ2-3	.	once	CASKRLESTDTQYF	TGTGCCAGCAAGCGACTAGAGAGCACAGATACGCAGTATTTT
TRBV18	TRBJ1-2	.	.	CASSPSLGGREDGYTF	TGTGCCAGCTCACCATCTCTAGGAGGCAGGGAAGATGGCTACACCTTC
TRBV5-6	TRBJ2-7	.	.	CASSSEYEQYF	TGTGCCAGCAGCTCAGAGTACGAGCAGTACTTC
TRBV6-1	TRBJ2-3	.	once	CASSPTGDTQYF	TGTGCCAGCAGCCCTACGGGGGATACGCAGTATTTT
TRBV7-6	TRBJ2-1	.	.	CASSLAPRTDNEQFF	TGTGCCAGCAGCTTAGCCCCCAGGACAGACAATGAGCAGTTCTTC
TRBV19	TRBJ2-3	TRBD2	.	CASSIATGGGTDTQYF	TGTGCCAGTAGTATAGCGACGGGAGGCGGGACAGATACGCAGTATTTT
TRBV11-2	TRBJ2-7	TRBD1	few	CASSFGTGGNYEQYF	TGTGCCAGCAGCTTTGGGACAGGGGGCAACTACGAGCAGTACTTC
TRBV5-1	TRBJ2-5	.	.	CASSFVGKETQYF	TGCGCCAGCAGCTTTGTAGGAAAGGAGACCCAGTACTTC
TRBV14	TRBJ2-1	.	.	CASSPDNLRGNSPYNEQFF	TGTGCCAGCAGCCCGGATAACCTTCGAGGTAATTCCCCCTACAATGAGCAGTTCTTC
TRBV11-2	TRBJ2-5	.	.	CASSSWVEIETQYF	TGTGCCAGCAGCTCCTGGGTTGAAATAGAGACCCAGTACTTC
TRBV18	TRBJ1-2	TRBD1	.	CASSPQTLGQGDGYTF	TGTGCCAGCTCACCCCAAACCCTAGGACAGGGGGATGGCTACACCTTC
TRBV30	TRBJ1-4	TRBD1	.	CAWSGGDRGHEKLFF	TGTGCCTGGAGTGGAGGGGACAGGGGGCATGAAAAACTGTTTTTT
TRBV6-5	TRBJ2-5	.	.	CASQGHGIQETQYF	TGTGCCAGTCAAGGTCACGGGATACAAGAGACCCAGTACTTC
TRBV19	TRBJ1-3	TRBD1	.	CASSIVGDRGPGNTIYF	TGTGCCAGTAGTATAGTCGGCGACAGGGGGCCAGGAAACACCATATATTTT
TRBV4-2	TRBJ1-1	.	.	CASSPLQSMNTEAFF	TGTGCCAGCAGCCCTTTACAGTCCATGAACACTGAAGCTTTCTTT
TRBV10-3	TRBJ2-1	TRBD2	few	CAISETSGGHDEQFF	TGTGCCATCAGTGAGACTAGCGGGGGTCATGATGAGCAGTTCTTC
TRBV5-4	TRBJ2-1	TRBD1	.	CASYGQGQSYNEQFF	TGTGCCAGCTACGGACAGGGACAATCCTACAATGAGCAGTTCTTC
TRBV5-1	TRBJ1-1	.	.	CASSLGLNTEAFF	TGCGCCAGCAGCTTAGGCCTCAACACTGAAGCTTTCTTT
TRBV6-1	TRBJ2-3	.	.	CASRTKEGTDTQYF	TGTGCCAGCAGAACCAAAGAGGGCACAGATACGCAGTATTTT
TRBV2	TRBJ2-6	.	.	CASSGGAASGANVLTF	TGTGCCAGCAGTGGGGGGGCGGCTTCTGGGGCCAACGTCCTGACTTTC
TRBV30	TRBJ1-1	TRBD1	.	CAWCPRQGVNTEAFF	TGTGCCTGGTGCCCCCGACAGGGGGTAAACACTGAAGCTTTCTTT
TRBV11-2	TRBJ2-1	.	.	CASSLSIDEQFF	TGTGCCAGCAGCTTATCTATTGATGAGCAGTTCTTC
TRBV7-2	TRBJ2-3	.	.	CASSWTGTDTQYF	TGTGCCAGCAGCTGGACTGGCACAGATACGCAGTATTTT
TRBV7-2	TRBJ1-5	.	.	CASSYRDGDNQPQHF	TGTGCCAGCAGCTACCGGGACGGTGACAATCAGCCCCAGCATTTT
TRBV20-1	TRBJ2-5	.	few	CSARGGGTQYF	TGCAGTGCTAGAGGTGGGGGGACCCAGTACTTC
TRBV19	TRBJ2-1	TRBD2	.	CATWGRVNEQFF	TGTGCCACCTGGGGGAGGGTCAATGAGCAGTTCTTC
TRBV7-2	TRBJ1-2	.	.	CASSPVLPGPYGYTF	TGTGCCAGCAGCCCTGTACTGCCGGGGCCCTATGGCTACACCTTC
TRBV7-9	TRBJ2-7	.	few	CASRPTDPYEQYF	TGTGCCAGCAGACCAACCGACCCCTACGAGCAGTACTTC
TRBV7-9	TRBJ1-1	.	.	CASSLDDWQGEVEAFF	TGTGCCAGCAGCTTAGATGATTGGCAGGGTGAGGTTGAAGCTTTCTTT
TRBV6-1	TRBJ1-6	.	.	CASSEAQNSPLHF	TGTGCCAGCAGTGAAGCACAAAATTCACCCCTCCACTTT
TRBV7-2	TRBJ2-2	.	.	CASSVSATTNTGELFF	TGTGCCAGCAGCGTTAGCGCCACTACGAACACCGGGGAGCTGTTTTTT